The clone carrying this T cell receptor beta chain turned up a few times. Antigen specificity is unknown. This sample was included in a study of OX40 agonist ivuxolimab in advanced cancers. The wider study: In three patients, partial responses were observed, one with hepatocellular carcinoma and two with cutaneous melanoma.

Findings of the study overall: CD4+ and CD8+ T cells in blood underwent clonal expansion by week 6 at 0.1 to 3.0 mg/kg. Expanded clones tended on average to be more numerous among CD8+ T cells than CD4+.

Clones were sequenced by immunoSEQ multiplex PCR, and TCRdb holds only the in-frame ones, with some missing. Among 35,000 or so clones listed, approximately 76% were seen once. This CDR3 is built from 14 residues. Germline CDR1 is SGHDN and CDR2 is FVKESK. Trimming removed 4 bases from V and 4 bases from J, with 13 bases in between. Patients who had autoimmune disease history or got systemic immunosuppression were left out. The chain has TRBV14 and TRBJ1-1; D might be TRBD1 (5 bases). The specimen was CD4+ or CD8+ T cells sorted from blood, collected in a trial of the OX40 agonist ivuxolimab. The sequence came from an adult with an advanced solid tumor such as melanoma, head and neck, liver or kidney cancer. The DNA of the CDR3 is TGTGCCAGCAGCCCTCAGGGAAGCGGCACTGAAGCTTTCTTT. It yields the protein CASSPQGSGTEAFF. Full variable domain (remainder filled in from reference TRBV14 and TRBJ1-1): EAGVTQFPSHSVIEKGQTVTLRCDPISGHDNLYWYRRVMGKEIKFLLHFVKESKQDESGMPNNRFLAERTGGTYSTLKVQPAELEDSGVYFCASSPQGSGTEAFFGQGTRLTVV.